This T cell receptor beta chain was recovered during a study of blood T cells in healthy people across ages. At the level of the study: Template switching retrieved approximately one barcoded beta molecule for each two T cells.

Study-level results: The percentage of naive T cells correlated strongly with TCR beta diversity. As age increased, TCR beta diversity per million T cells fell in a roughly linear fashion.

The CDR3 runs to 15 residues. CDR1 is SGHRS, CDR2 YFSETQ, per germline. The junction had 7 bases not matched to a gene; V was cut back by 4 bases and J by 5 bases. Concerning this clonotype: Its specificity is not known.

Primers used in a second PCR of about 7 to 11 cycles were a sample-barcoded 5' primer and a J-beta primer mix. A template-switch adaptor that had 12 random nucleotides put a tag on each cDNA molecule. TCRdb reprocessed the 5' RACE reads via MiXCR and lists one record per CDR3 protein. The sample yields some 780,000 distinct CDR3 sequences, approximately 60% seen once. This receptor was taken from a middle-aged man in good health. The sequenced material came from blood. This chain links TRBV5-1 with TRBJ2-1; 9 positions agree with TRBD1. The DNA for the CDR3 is TGCGCCAGCAGCACCCGGACAGGGGATAACAATGAGCAGTTCTTC. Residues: CASSTRTGDNNEQFF.